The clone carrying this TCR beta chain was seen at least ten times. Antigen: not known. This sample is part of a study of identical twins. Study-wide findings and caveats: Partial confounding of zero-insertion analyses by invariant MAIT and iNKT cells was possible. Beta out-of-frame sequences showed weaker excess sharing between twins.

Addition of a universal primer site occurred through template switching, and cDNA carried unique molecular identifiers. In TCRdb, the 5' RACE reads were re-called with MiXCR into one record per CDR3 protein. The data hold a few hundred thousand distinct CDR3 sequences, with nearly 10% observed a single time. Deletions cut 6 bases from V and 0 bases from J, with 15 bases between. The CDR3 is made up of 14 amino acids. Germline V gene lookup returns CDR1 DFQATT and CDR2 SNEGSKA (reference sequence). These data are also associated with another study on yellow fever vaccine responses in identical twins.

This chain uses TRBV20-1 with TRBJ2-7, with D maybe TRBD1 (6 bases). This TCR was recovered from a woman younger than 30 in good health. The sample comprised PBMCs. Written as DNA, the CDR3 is TGCAGTGCAGCAGACAGGCTTAGCTCCTACGAGCAGTACTTC. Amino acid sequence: CSAADRLSSYEQYF.